This T cell receptor beta chain was documented in a study of T cell clones after liver transplantation. Profiled with immunoSEQ multiplex PCR; TCRdb holds only in-frame clones, not every one. The repertoire consists of about 6,100 clones, with roughly 85% occurring once and the leading ten covering more than 35%. Germline CDR1 MDHEN, CDR2 SYDVKM. After removal of 4 bases from V and 3 bases from J, the junction contained 1 base not matched to a gene. The CDR3 has 15 amino acids. Study-level results: The donor-reactive repertoire was only partly measurable in two subjects, lacking donor cells.

Comment on this clone: Its target is unknown.

The sequence was collected from a human patient who received a liver transplant. The graft donor may have contributed some T cells. Sequenced here: CD8+ T cells from blood, sampled 24 months after liver transplant. The V and J genes are TRBV28 and TRBJ2-3; TRBD2 aligns across 13 bases. CDR3 protein: CASSSGLAGTDTQYF. DNA of the CDR3: TGTGCCAGCAGTTCGGGACTAGCGGGGACAGATACGCAGTATTTT.